Listed below are T cell receptor beta chains from one sample, sequenced in a study of T cells in tumors after PD-1 blockade. The data were produced by immunoSEQ multiplex PCR, yet TCRdb's version contains in-frame clones alone and is incomplete. This table has about 34,000 clones, about three quarters appearing once. The material was PBMCs, obtained after anti-PD-1 treatment. The receptors shown here come from a human donor with basal cell carcinoma. The CDR3 runs from the conserved cysteine through the conserved F or W. The D gene is left open where the match is weak.

TRBJ2-2 | TRBV19 | NA | CASSISRNTGELFF
TRBJ2-3 | TRBV2 | NA | CASSYPAGGTDTQYF
TRBJ2-3 | TRBV6-5 | NA | CASSTLRTDTQYF
TRBJ1-6 | TRBV14 | NA | CASSPDWYSPLHF
TRBJ2-7 | TRBV25-1 | NA | CASSEVLGAYEQYF
TRBJ2-1 | TRBV3-1/TRBV3-2 | NA | CASSPEPQGYNEQFF
TRBJ1-1 | TRBV6-5 | NA | CASSPPTGEAFF
TRBJ1-4 | TRBV12-3/TRBV12-4 | NA | CASSLRRLEKLFF
TRBJ1-1 | TRBV6-6 | TRBD1 | CASIPPGTGRNTEAFF
TRBJ1-2 | TRBV7-9 | NA | CASSLTAGPAYGYTF
TRBJ2-2 | TRBV9 | TRBD1 | CASSPSRDSYTGELFF
TRBJ1-5 | TRBV6-5 | NA | CASSLRRGRQPQHF
TRBJ1-2 | TRBV28 | NA | CASRPSTTKGYTF
TRBJ2-7 | TRBV27 | NA | CASSSGPRYEQYF
TRBJ2-7 | TRBV5-1 | NA | CASSLGAEGREQYF
TRBJ1-6 | TRBV19 | NA | CASSGRLYSPLHF
TRBJ1-2 | TRBV7-2 | TRBD1 | CASSSTGSTYGYTF
TRBJ2-3 | TRBV7-2 | TRBD2 | CASSPGGPQDTQYF
TRBJ2-1 | TRBV11-3 | NA | CASSQGEGEPSYNEQFF
TRBJ1-2 | TRBV6-5 | TRBD1 | CASSTAGGYGYTF
TRBJ2-1 | TRBV11-1 | TRBD2 | CASSPEVAGGEEQFF
TRBJ2-3 | TRBV6-4 | TRBD1 | CASSDRWTGKGTDTQYF
TRBJ2-7 | TRBV6-5 | NA | CASSYSPYEQYF
TRBJ1-6 | TRBV28 | TRBD1 | CASRPDRGSLNSPLHF
TRBJ2-6 | TRBV7-9 | NA | CASSWGLTGANVLTF
TRBJ1-2 | TRBV5-1 | NA | CASSLEGLVDGYTF
TRBJ1-2 | TRBV2 | NA | CASGGVRARGYTF
TRBJ2-7 | TRBV28 | NA | CASRFRDTLQGNEQYF
TRBJ2-7 | TRBV19 | TRBD2 | CATTAGGSSYEQYF
TRBJ2-1 | TRBV2 | NA | CASSPYNEQFF
TRBJ1-3 | TRBV3-1/TRBV3-2 | NA | CASSQDRSSGNTIYF
TRBJ1-6 | TRBV30 | TRBD1 | CAWSTPSGGSNSPLHF
TRBJ2-2 | TRBV5-1 | TRBD2 | CASSPKTSGTGELFF
TRBJ2-1 | TRBV7-9 | TRBD1 | CASSLEGDRAYNEQFF
TRBJ2-7 | TRBV6-4 | TRBD2 | CGHNLGGRVSDEQYF
TRBJ1-5 | TRBV24-1 | TRBD1 | CATSDYGTVYYSNQPQHF
TRBJ2-7 | TRBV2 | NA | CASSEVQVGEQYF
TRBJ1-3 | TRBV28 | TRBD1 | CASTPGGTAGNTIYF
TRBJ1-2 | TRBV6-1 | NA | CASSETDPYGYTF
TRBJ2-5 | TRBV19 | NA | CASSRDHGETQYF
TRBJ2-3 | TRBV7-2 | TRBD2 | CASSFSGGADTQYF
TRBJ1-1 | TRBV30 | NA | CAWSVGGSNTEAFF
TRBJ2-5 | TRBV5-1 | NA | CASSLVPSEGETQYF
TRBJ2-7 | TRBV6-5 | NA | CASSYEAVPYEQYF
TRBJ1-2 | TRBV28 | TRBD1 | CASRGQDRAHRSGYTF
TRBJ1-4 | TRBV3-1/TRBV3-2 | NA | CASSQGAFRAASYEKLFF
TRBJ1-4 | TRBV10-3 | NA | CAISGYNEKLFF
TRBJ1-1 | TRBV24-1 | TRBD1 | CATSDSRDRDTEAFF
TRBJ1-6 | TRBV7-9 | TRBD1 | CASREAGTVNNSPLHF
TRBJ2-5 | TRBV28 | NA | CASRQETQYF
TRBJ1-1 | TRBV18 | NA | CASSPTQGINTEAFF
TRBJ1-2 | TRBV7-2 | TRBD1 | CASSPHRGQGLGYGYTF
TRBJ1-2 | TRBV6-2/TRBV6-3 | NA | CASSPTTGLGGYTF
TRBJ2-3 | TRBV24-1 | NA | CATSDSRLGGDTQYF
TRBJ2-3 | TRBV4-2 | TRBD2 | CASSQEGRSGGPDTQYF
TRBJ1-2 | TRBV3-1/TRBV3-2 | NA | CASSLSNTHGYTF
TRBJ1-1 | TRBV11-3 | TRBD1 | CASSPGGGQGNTEAFF